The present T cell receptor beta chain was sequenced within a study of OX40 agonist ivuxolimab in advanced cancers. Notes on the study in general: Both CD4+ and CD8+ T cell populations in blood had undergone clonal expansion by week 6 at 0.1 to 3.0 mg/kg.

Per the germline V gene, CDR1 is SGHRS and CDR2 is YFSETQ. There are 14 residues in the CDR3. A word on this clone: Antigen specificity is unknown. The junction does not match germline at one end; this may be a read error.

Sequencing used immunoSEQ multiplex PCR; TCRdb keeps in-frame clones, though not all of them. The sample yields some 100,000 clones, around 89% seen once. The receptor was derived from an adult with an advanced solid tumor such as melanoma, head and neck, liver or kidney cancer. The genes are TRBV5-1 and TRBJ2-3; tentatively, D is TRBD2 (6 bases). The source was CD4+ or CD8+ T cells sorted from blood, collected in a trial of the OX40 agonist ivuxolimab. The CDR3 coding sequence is TGCGCCAGCAGCCCTCCTATGTCGGGTGGGGGGTTTTTTTTC. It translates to CASSPPMSGGGFFF.